Sequencing of this T cell receptor (beta chain) was carried out in a study of shared clonotypes between healthy human individuals. Trimming took 2 bases from V and 5 from J, leaving 12 bases between them. The CDR3 extends over 14 amino acids. Germline-derived CDR1 and CDR2 are PRHDT and FYEKMQ (reference sequence). Measured with immunoSEQ multiplex PCR; TCRdb has only the in-frame clones, and not every one. The data show around 600,000 clones, roughly 95% seen once. CD8 cells regarded as naive lacked CD45RO, were positively chosen for CCR7, and omitted terminally differentiated effector memory CD45RA+ cells.

This rearrangement joins TRBV13 to TRBJ2-5; the D gene could be TRBD1 or TRBD2 (6 bases each). The sequenced material came from naive CD8+ T cells sorted from blood. This TCR was recovered from a woman aged 25-40 years in good health. The CDR3 protein is CASSLRRDKETQYF. The DNA for the CDR3 is TGTGCCAGCAGCTTAAGGCGGGACAAGGAGACCCAGTACTTC. The variable domain in full, completed from reference TRBV13 and TRBJ2-5, reads AAGVIQSPRHLIKEKRETATLKCYPIPRHDTVYWYQQGPGQDPQFLISFYEKMQSDKGSIPDRFSAQQFSDYHSELNMSSLELGDSALYFCASSLRRDKETQYFGPGTRLLVL.